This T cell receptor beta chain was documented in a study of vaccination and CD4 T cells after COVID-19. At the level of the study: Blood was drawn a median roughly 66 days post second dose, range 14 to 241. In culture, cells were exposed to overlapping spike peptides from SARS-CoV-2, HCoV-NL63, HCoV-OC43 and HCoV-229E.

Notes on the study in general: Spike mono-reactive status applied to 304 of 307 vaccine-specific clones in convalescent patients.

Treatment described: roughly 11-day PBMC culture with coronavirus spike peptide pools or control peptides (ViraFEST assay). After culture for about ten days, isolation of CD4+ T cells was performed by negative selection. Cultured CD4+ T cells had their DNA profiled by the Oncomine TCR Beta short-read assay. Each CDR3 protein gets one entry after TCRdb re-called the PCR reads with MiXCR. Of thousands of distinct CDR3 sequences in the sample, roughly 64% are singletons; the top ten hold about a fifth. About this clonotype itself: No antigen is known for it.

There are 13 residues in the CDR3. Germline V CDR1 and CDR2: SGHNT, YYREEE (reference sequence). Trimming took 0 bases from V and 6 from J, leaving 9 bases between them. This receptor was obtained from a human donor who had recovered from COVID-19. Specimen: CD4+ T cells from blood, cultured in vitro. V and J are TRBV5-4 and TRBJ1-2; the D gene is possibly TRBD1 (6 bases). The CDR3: CASSLAGENGYTF. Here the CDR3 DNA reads TGTGCCAGCAGCTTGGCAGGGGAGAATGGCTACACCTTC.